This record concerns one T cell receptor beta chain sequence. Its antigen specificity is not known. No much larger clone exists at a distance of one base, and base qualities are not known. The immunoSEQ Assay, a bias-controlled multiplex PCR, was used to amplify TCRbeta CDR3 regions from genomic DNA. The paper's data handling went like this. The number of nucleated cells in each sample was estimated from the amplification of reference gene primers within the assay. Sequence reads were collapsed and filtered to measure the absolute abundance of every unique TCRbeta CDR3 rearrangement. For each sample, productive Simpson clonality was calculated by taking the square root of Simpson's diversity index across productive rearrangements. Entries here come from immuneACCESS through TCRdb and include only in-frame sequences with V and J called. Some clones fail to appear in such tables; in the studies checked, an unresolved V gene covers under half of the shortfall, and the cause of the remainder is unknown. That table gives V, J and clone size, and the DNA gave D and trimming. For this sample there are 68,000 or so clones; about 82% appear just once. The ten largest clones capture about 38% of the sample.

Looking up the germline V gene yields CDR1 SGHTS and CDR2 YDEGEE. The CDR3 goes from the cysteine to the phenylalanine over 15 residues. Solely the CDR3 DNA is kept, with 45 bases framed from the first base. The V and J ends are trimmed by 2 bases and 1 base, leaving 12 bases between them. The sample is drawn from a study of blood T cell repertoires in COVID-19 (dated by TCRdb to 2018 to 2021). General notes on the study: Samples from collaborators originated in the United States, Italy and Spain and spanned both the acute and convalescent phases of COVID-19. The prospective study material was composed of cDNA or gDNA derived from T cells, B-cell-depleted T cells, or PBMCs. The dataset comprised deeply sampled blood TCRbeta repertoires from subjects exposed to, actively infected with, or recovered from COVID-19. A freely available public database, intended as a resource for researchers studying the immune response to SARS-CoV-2, is where the repertoires were released. The samples were drawn from two sources: the first 160 participants of the ongoing ImmuneRACE study, and 1,200 or so subjects contributed by 6 global collaborators. The sample metadata nearly always contained a de-identified subject ID, COVID-19 status, age in years and sex. Where available, HLA class I and class II types were taken from metadata supplied by the sample provider and were not determined by assay-based typing.

Each collaborating institution followed its own protocols to collect whole blood in K2EDTA tubes. For TCRbeta analysis, collaborators shipped samples in one of three forms: frozen whole blood, isolated PBMCs, or DNA extracted from either of those sample types. General conclusions and limits of the study: Clinical and demographic metadata were provided uncurated, with the amount varying by source and participant.

The chain joins TRBV5-8 to TRBJ1-1; tentative D gene TRBD1, with 6 bases matching. This sequence originates from a human donor in a cohort sampled during active COVID-19. The sequenced sample was peripheral blood. CDR3 reads: CASSFYGTQNTEAFF. The sequenced DNA is TGTGCCAGCAGCTTTTACGGGACACAGAACACTGAAGCTTTCTTT. The CDR3 plus the reference TRBV5-8 and TRBJ1-1 genes for the other parts give the full variable domain: EAGVTQSPTHLIKTRGQQATLRCSPISGHTSVYWYQQALGLGLQFLLWYDEGEERNRGNFPPRFSGRQFPNYSSELNVNALELEDSALYLCASSFYGTQNTEAFFGQGTRLTVV.